These 9 T cell receptor beta chains were all obtained from the same sample, sequenced in a study of OX40 agonist ivuxolimab in advanced cancers. Libraries were prepared by immunoSEQ multiplex PCR; TCRdb keeps only in-frame clonotypes and omits some of them. The sample lists 89,000 or so clones, about 90% seen once, with 8.4% in the top ten. The sample in question was CD4+ or CD8+ T cells sorted from blood, obtained in a trial of the OX40 agonist ivuxolimab. The receptor source for this set is an adult with an advanced solid tumor such as melanoma, head and neck, liver or kidney cancer.

CDR3 sequence reads: CASSVWGRSSYNEQFF. In DNA, the CDR3 is TGTGCCAGCAGCGTATGGGGCAGGAGCTCCTACAATGAGCAGTTCTTC. The V and J genes are TRBV9 and TRBJ2-1; a possible D gene is TRBD1 (5 bases). The germline V gene has CDR1 SGDLS and CDR2 YYNGEE. CDR3 length: 16 residues. Trimming cost V 1 base and J 0 bases, with 11 bases left between them.

The chain links TRBV28 to TRBJ1-1; D gene unclear. Trimming removed 7 bases from V and 1 base from J, with 7 bases in between. Germline values: CDR1 MDHEN, CDR2 SYDVKM. The CDR3 runs 12 residues. CDR3 residues: CASTDQNTEAFF. The DNA for the CDR3 is TGTGCCAGCACCGACCAGAACACTGAAGCTTTCTTT.

The chain couples TRBV27 to TRBJ2-4; D is unresolved. Germline CDR1 reads MNHEY; CDR2 reads SMNVEV (reference sequence). The CDR3 is made up of 12 amino acids. The V gene lost 9 bases and the J gene lost 5 bases, with 11 bases spanning the gap. Here the CDR3 DNA reads TGTGCCAGTTACGGATTCGAAAACATTCAGTACTTC. Translating gives CASYGFENIQYF.

The CDR3 coding sequence is TGTGCCAGCAGTTCCGGACAGGGCGTGAACGAGCAGTACTTC. Protein sequence: CASSSGQGVNEQYF. The V gene is TRBV28, the J gene TRBJ2-7; 8 bases fit TRBD1. Germline V gene data show CDR1 as MDHEN and CDR2 as SYDVKM. V lost 4 bases, J lost 5 bases, and 7 bases stayed unmatched. The CDR3 runs to 14 residues.

The chain carries TRBV27 and TRBJ1-1; D is ambiguous. CDR1 and CDR2 from the germline V gene are MNHEY and SMNVEV (reference sequence). CDR3 size: 17 residues. V gave up 6 bases and J gave up 3 bases, with 23 bases separating them. In DNA, the CDR3 is TGTGCCAGCAGAGGCACCCCCTACAGTGAGGAGTACACTGAAGCTTTCTTT. It specifies CASRGTPYSEEYTEAFF.

The sample holds a few counts of this clone. This rearrangement joins TRBV9 to TRBJ2-3; 7 bases agree with TRBD2. The V and J ends lost 4 bases and 0 bases, in that order; junction bases with no gene match: 5. The CDR3 spans 15 residues. Germline-derived CDR1 and CDR2 are SGDLS and YYNGEE. The CDR3: CASSPGRASTDTQYF. The CDR3 bases are TGTGCCAGCAGCCCGGGGAGGGCTAGCACAGATACGCAGTATTTT.

This sequence joins TRBV6-5 and TRBJ2-5; D remains ambiguous. The CDR3 contains 12 residues. CDR1 is MNHEY, CDR2 SVGAGI, per germline. The ends were cut back, 5 bases at V and 0 bases at J, with 4 bases in the middle. As DNA, the CDR3 is TGTGCCAGCAGTCCCCACCAAGAGACCCAGTACTTC. Its translation: CASSPHQETQYF.

The rearrangement joins TRBV7-3 to TRBJ2-1, with D perhaps matching TRBD2 (6 bases). Deletions cut 2 bases from V and 8 bases from J, with 10 bases between. The germline CDR1 and CDR2 sequences are SGHTA and FQGTGA. This CDR3 comprises 13 residues. The CDR3 DNA sequence: TGTGCCAGCAGCTTACCCGGGAGCGATGAGCAGTTCTTC. This translates into CASSLPGSDEQFF.

This clone has a single count. The rearrangement joins TRBV18 to TRBJ1-1, with D possibly being TRBD1 (6 bases). The CDR3 is made up of 13 amino acids. Trimming left V 6 bases short and J 5 bases short, with 13 bases between. The V gene's germline CDR1 is KGHSH and CDR2 LQKENI. The CDR3 loop is CASSAGGATEAFF. The CDR3 coding sequence is TGTGCCAGCTCCGCTGGGGGGGCGACTGAAGCTTTCTTT.